The 24 T cell receptor beta chains given below trace back to one sample, sequenced in a study of low-dose radiotherapy and immunotherapy resistance in tumors. Both TCRalpha and TCRbeta chains were reverse transcribed with V-gene-specific primers. Amplification of TCRs used a constant-region primer and V-primer adapter for approximately 19 PCR cycles. TCRdb reprocessed the reads with MiXCR, giving one entry per CDR3 protein. The table shows tens of thousands of distinct CDR3 sequences, with about 25% occurring only once. Time point given: after trial treatment. The treatment is: LDRT plus nivolumab, ipilimumab, low-dose cyclophosphamide and aspirin (RACIN trial). The material was PBMCs, obtained after low-dose radiotherapy plus immunotherapy. These receptors originate from a male donor with prostate cancer.

There are many counts of this clonotype. The chain carries TRBV3-1 and TRBJ1-2, with a tentative D call TRBD1 (5 bases). This CDR3 is 15 amino acids long. Germline V CDR1 and CDR2: LGHDT, YNNKEL (reference sequence). The V and J ends lost 0 bases and 8 bases respectively, with 16 bases between them. CDR3 region: CASSQDWGGLSGYTF. CDR3 sequence (DNA): TGTGCCAGCAGCCAAGATTGGGGGGGACTGAGCGGCTACACCTTC.

About this clonotype: The junction differs from germline at one of its ends, possibly a read error. This chain joins TRBV11-2 and TRBJ2-2; the match to TRBD2 covers 14 bases. This CDR3 has 15 residues. Germline values: CDR1 SGHAT, CDR2 FQNNGV. CDR3 residues: CASSLGLAGAGELFF. The CDR3 bases are TGCGCCAGCAGCTTGGGACTAGCGGGAGCCGGGGAGCTGTTTTTT.

This clonotype was seen repeatedly, ten times or more. The chain links TRBV28 to TRBJ2-7; weak D call: TRBD2 (5 bases). V was clipped by 4 bases and J by 2 bases, with 12 bases between them. The CDR3 spans 14 residues. Germline CDR1 is MDHEN and CDR2 is SYDVKM. DNA of the CDR3: TGTGCCAGCAGTTACCACGCCGGGACCTACGAGCAGTACTTC. Its translation is CASSYHAGTYEQYF.

This clonotype was seen repeatedly, ten times or more. The J gene is TRBJ2-3, the V gene TRBV12-3 or TRBV12-4; 10 bases fit TRBD2. Unmatched junction bases numbered 3, after V lost 6 bases and J lost 3 bases. This CDR3 comprises 14 residues. The CDR3 spells CASRVAGGTDTQYF. Here the CDR3 DNA reads TGTGCCAGCAGGGTAGCGGGGGGTACAGATACGCAGTATTTT.

The V gene is TRBV15, the J gene TRBJ2-7; TRBD1 is a possible D gene (5 bases). The germline V gene encodes CDR1 LNHNV and CDR2 YYDKDF (reference sequence). Trimming pared 0 bases from V and 3 bases from J, leaving 6 bases between. The CDR3 consists of 13 residues. CDR3 DNA: TGTGCCACCAGCAGAGACAGGGTCTACGAGCAGTACTTC. This sequence encodes CATSRDRVYEQYF.

This clonotype has a count of ten or more. This chain uses TRBV18 with TRBJ1-1; tentative D call: TRBD1 (6 bases). The V end was cut by 3 bases, the J end by 1 base, with 9 bases between. This CDR3 region has 14 residues. The germline V gene has CDR1 KGHSH and CDR2 LQKENI. CDR3 nucleotide sequence: TGTGCCAGCTCACCCCTGGACAGGAACACTGAAGCTTTCTTT. As protein: CASSPLDRNTEAFF.

This clonotype was seen at least ten times. The chain has TRBV2 and TRBJ2-2; TRBD2 agrees at 9 bases. The trim removed 8 bases at V and 6 bases at J, leaving 7 bases unmatched. Germline CDR1 is SNHLY and CDR2 is FYNNEI. CDR3 length: 14 residues. As DNA, the CDR3 is TGTGCCAGCCACGGTAGCGGGAGCGCCGGGGAGCTGTTTTTT. Encoded protein: CASHGSGSAGELFF.

This clonotype was counted many times. The chain links TRBV2 to TRBJ2-2; D remains unclear. The V end was cut by 6 bases, the J end by 1 base, with 9 bases between. This CDR3 is 14 amino acids long. The V gene's germline CDR1 is SNHLY and CDR2 FYNNEI. CDR3 bases: TGTGCCAGCAGGGGTGAGCAGAACACCGGGGAGCTGTTTTTT. It translates to CASRGEQNTGELFF.

The chain carries TRBV27 and TRBJ2-7, with D maybe TRBD1 (5 bases). V lost 0 bases, J lost 2 bases, and 11 bases lay in between. The CDR3 is 15 residues long. CDR1 and CDR2 from the germline V gene are MNHEY and SMNVEV (reference sequence). The DNA of the CDR3 is TGTGCCAGCAGTTTATCCCCGACAGTGCCCTACGAGCAGTACTTC. Its protein product is CASSLSPTVPYEQYF.

The chain uses TRBV19 and TRBJ2-3, with TRBD1 as a possible D gene (6 bases). The germline V and J ends were trimmed by 0 bases and 1 base, with 11 bases remaining between them. Germline CDR1 is LNHDA and CDR2 is SQIVND (reference sequence). This CDR3 spans 16 amino acids. This CDR3 reads CASSIDTGIGTDTQYF. The CDR3 bases are TGTGCCAGTAGTATAGACACAGGGATCGGCACAGATACGCAGTATTTT. The variable domain in full, completed from reference TRBV19 and TRBJ2-3, reads DGGITQSPKYLFRKEGQNVTLSCEQNLNHDAMYWYRQDPGQGLRLIYYSQIVNDFQKGDIAEGYSVSREKKESFPLTVTSAQKNPTAFYLCASSIDTGIGTDTQYFGPGTRLTVL.

In the case of this clonotype: Only one base separates this from a far larger clonotype, so it likely reflects a read error. V usage is TRBV7-3 and J usage is TRBJ2-5; 7 bases are a match to TRBD1. With V trimmed by 5 bases and J by 11 bases, 20 bases remained unmatched. The CDR3 covers 16 residues. In germline, CDR1 is SGHTA, CDR2 FQGTGA. CDR3 DNA sequence: TGTGCCAGCAGCCCCCAGGGGGAGCGGCCCTACAATGAGCAGTACTTC. Translating gives CASSPQGERPYNEQYF.

The sample holds many counts of this clonotype. The CDR3 bases are TGTGCCAGCACTATGAGAGGGGGAAGAACTGAAGCTTTCTTT. Encoded protein: CASTMRGGRTEAFF. The gene calls are TRBV27 and TRBJ1-1; D may be TRBD1 (6 bases). V was cut by 7 bases and J by 5 bases, with 17 bases left in between. This CDR3 spans 14 amino acids. Germline CDR1 is MNHEY and CDR2 is SMNVEV (reference sequence).

This clonotype was counted at least ten times. This chain connects TRBV6-2 or TRBV6-3 to TRBJ2-7, with D tentatively TRBD1 (6 bases). CDR1 MNHEY and CDR2 SVGEGT come from the germline V gene. The CDR3 consists of 14 residues. Trimming left V 0 bases short and J 2 bases short, with 8 bases between. The CDR3 loop reads CASSYSEGAYEQYF. The CDR3 region has the DNA TGTGCCAGCAGTTACTCCGAGGGGGCCTACGAGCAGTACTTC.

In this sample, this clonotype turned up many times. The chain is built from TRBV7-6 and TRBJ2-3; no reliable D call. The CDR3 sequence is 13 residues long. With 4 bases removed from V and 5 bases from J, the gap between germline ends came to 10 bases. The germline CDR1 and CDR2 sequences are SGHVS and FNYEAQ. CDR3 region: CASSSHPIDTQYF. The CDR3 nucleotides are TGTGCCAGCAGCTCCCATCCCATAGATACGCAGTATTTT.

A note on this clonotype: A far more abundant clone sits one base away, making this likely a read error. This sequence joins TRBV26 and TRBJ2-5; the table's D gene call, TRBD2, was not cross checked with the DNA. TRBV26 is designated a pseudogene. The CDR3 has 15 amino acids. Here the CDR3 DNA reads TGTGCCAGCAGTTTAGGGCTAGCGGGAACAGAGACCCGGTACTTC. Encoded protein: CASSLGLAGTETRYF.

Judged by abundance, this clonotype is medium-sized. The chain links TRBV4-2 to TRBJ2-1; D call uncertain. The CDR3 sequence is 12 residues long. Trimming stripped 0 bases from V and 6 bases from J, with 3 bases between. From germline, CDR1 is LGHNA and CDR2 YNFKEQ. This CDR3 reads CASSQDLNEQFF. The CDR3 DNA follows: TGTGCCAGCAGCCAAGATCTCAATGAGCAGTTCTTC.

J is TRBJ2-7 and V is TRBV14; 10 bases agree with TRBD1. V lost 1 base and J lost 2; bases outside the gene matches: 2. The CDR3 consists of 15 residues. CDR1 is SGHDN and CDR2 is FVKESK in the germline V gene. CDR3 nucleotide sequence: TGTGCCAGCAGCCAAGCCGGGACAGGGGCCTACGAGCAGTACTTC. Its translation: CASSQAGTGAYEQYF. The full variable domain, with the rest looked up from reference TRBV14 and TRBJ2-7, is EAGVTQFPSHSVIEKGQTVTLRCDPISGHDNLYWYRRVMGKEIKFLLHFVKESKQDESGMPNNRFLAERTGGTYSTLKVQPAELEDSGVYFCASSQAGTGAYEQYFGPGTRLTVT.

This clonotype was counted between two and nine times. V gene TRBV6-2 or TRBV6-3 combines with J gene TRBJ2-1, with D tentatively TRBD1 or TRBD2 (7 bases each). The length of the CDR3 is 17 residues. V dropped 4 bases and J dropped 5 bases, with 21 bases sitting between them. CDR1 and CDR2 from the germline V gene are MNHEY and SVGEGT. The CDR3 spells CASSFHRGSGVNNEQFF. The CDR3 DNA reads TGTGCCAGCAGTTTCCACAGGGGCAGCGGGGTAAACAATGAGCAGTTCTTC.

This clonotype has more than one count but fewer than ten. The chain has TRBV18 and TRBJ2-1; D gene unclear. There are 12 residues in the CDR3. Looked up from germline, CDR1 is KGHSH and CDR2 is LQKENI. Trimming stripped 2 bases from V and 7 bases from J, with 6 bases between. The CDR3 loop reads CASSPSENEQFF. The CDR3 DNA follows: TGTGCCAGCTCACCATCCGAAAATGAGCAGTTCTTC. The whole variable domain, remainder taken from reference TRBV18 and TRBJ2-1, is NAGVMQNPRHLVRRRGQEARLRCSPMKGHSHVYWYRQLPEEGLKFMVYLQKENIIDESGMPKERFSAEFPKEGPSILRIQQVVRGDSAAYFCASSPSENEQFFGPGTRLTVL.

This clonotype showed up many times. The V and J genes are TRBV28 and TRBJ2-3; 13 bases are a match to TRBD2. The CDR3 loop spans 19 amino acids. CDR1 is MDHEN and CDR2 is SYDVKM in the germline V gene. V lost 5 bases to trimming and J lost 7 bases; unmatched junction nucleotides: 18. CDR3 DNA sequence: TGTGCCAGCAGTACCCGTGGGGGACTAGCGGGACCCTCACGCAATACGCAGTATTTT. Amino acids: CASSTRGGLAGPSRNTQYF.

Turning to this clonotype: A far larger clone differs by one base, so this is likely a read error. The chain uses TRBV7-2 and TRBJ2-7, with TRBD1 as a possible D gene (6 bases). Germline CDR1 is SGHTA and CDR2 is FQGNSA. CDR3 length: 15 residues. Trimming took off 6 bases at V and 6 bases at J, with 21 bases between the two ends. CDR3 amino acids: CASRPGVGVQGEQYF. CDR3 DNA: TGTGCCAGCAGGCCCGGGGTTGGCGTACAGGGCGAGCAGTACTTC.

Ten or more counts support this clonotype. This chain links TRBV2 with TRBJ2-1; 9 bases are a match to TRBD1. Germline V CDR1 and CDR2: SNHLY, FYNNEI. CDR3 size: 14 residues. The J segment lost 3 bases and the V segment lost 6 bases, leaving 3 bases of the junction unmatched. This CDR3 is CASRTGGGYNEQFF. In DNA, the CDR3 is TGTGCCAGCAGAACAGGGGGCGGCTACAATGAGCAGTTCTTC.

The chain has TRBV20-1 and TRBJ2-3; the D gene is possibly TRBD1 (5 bases). Trimming removed 1 base from V and 3 bases from J, with 14 bases in between. Germline V gene sequence: CDR1 DFQATT, CDR2 SNEGSKA (reference sequence). The CDR3 length is 15 residues. The CDR3 nucleotides are TGCAGTGCTAGAGCCGGCAGGGCTAGGACAGATACGCAGTATTTT. Translating it yields CSARAGRARTDTQYF.

This clonotype has at least ten counts. V usage is TRBV19 and J usage is TRBJ2-1, with D possibly called TRBD1 or TRBD2 (5 bases each). The V end was cut by 3 bases, the J end by 2 bases, with 14 bases between. Germline V gene data show CDR1 as LNHDA and CDR2 as SQIVND (reference sequence). The CDR3 has 16 amino acids. CDR3 coding DNA: TGTGCCAGTAGTATTGGGACGCCGGGCCCCTACAATGAGCAGTTCTTC. It is translated as CASSIGTPGPYNEQFF. The full variable domain, completed using reference TRBV19 and TRBJ2-1, is DGGITQSPKYLFRKEGQNVTLSCEQNLNHDAMYWYRQDPGQGLRLIYYSQIVNDFQKGDIAEGYSVSREKKESFPLTVTSAQKNPTAFYLCASSIGTPGPYNEQFFGPGTRLTVL.